The entry below gives a single T cell receptor beta chain sequence along with its context. Other DNA sequences in this sample translate to the same CDR3. Assay used: immunoSEQ multiplex PCR; TCRdb lists only in-frame clones, some missing. The table includes fewer than 350,000 clones, 75% to 90% detected once. This sample is drawn from a study of blood T cell repertoires in COVID-19. The V end was cut by 3 bases, the J end by 6 bases, with 9 bases between. This CDR3 has 11 residues. The germline CDR1 and CDR2 sequences are DFQATT and SNEGSKA (reference sequence). The receptor was derived from a woman aged 25 to 45 who had recovered from COVID-19. The genes are TRBV20-1 and TRBJ2-7; D unresolved. Sequences were obtained from peripheral blood. The CDR3 is CSASASREQYF. In nucleotides, the CDR3 is TGCAGTGCTAGCGCCTCGCGCGAGCAGTACTTC.